A selection of T cell receptor beta chains follows, all from one sample in a study of OX40 agonist ivuxolimab in advanced cancers. The protocol was immunoSEQ multiplex PCR, while the TCRdb copy is restricted to in-frame clones and leaves out a portion. The sample has about 23,000 clones; 80% to 85% are singletons. The sample in question was CD4+ or CD8+ T cells sorted from blood, obtained in a trial of the OX40 agonist ivuxolimab. All receptors come from an adult with an advanced solid tumor such as melanoma, head and neck, liver or kidney cancer. Both conserved end residues are part of each CDR3. A D gene is named only where the DNA matches it firmly. The listing skips clone size in some rows; elsewhere it reads once, few, many or a size class.

d_gene,j_gene,abundance,v_gene,CDR3aa,CDR3nt
TRBD1,TRBJ1-5,NA,TRBV4-3,CASSQDPGQGESGNQPQHF,TGCGCCAGCAGCCAAGATCCGGGACAGGGCGAATCGGGCAATCAGCCCCAGCATTTT
NA,TRBJ2-5,NA,TRBV29-1,CSVEDQVRGLSQETQYF,TGCAGCGTTGAAGATCAGGTCAGGGGATTATCCCAAGAGACCCAGTACTTC
TRBD1,TRBJ1-2,few,TRBV28,CASRTGYGYTF,TGTGCCAGCAGGACAGGGTATGGCTACACCTTC
TRBD2,TRBJ2-7,once,TRBV18,CASSPASGGLSSYEQYF,TGTGCCAGCTCACCAGCTAGCGGGGGCCTCAGCTCCTACGAGCAGTACTTC
NA,TRBJ2-3,NA,TRBV13,CASSSYHTSRLVGSSSTDTQYF,TGTGCCAGCAGCTCCTACCATACTTCCCGACTCGTCGGCTCGTCTAGCACAGATACGCAGTATTTT
TRBD2,TRBJ2-7,NA,TRBV29-1,CSVEGGNEQYF,TGCAGCGTTGAGGGGGGGAACGAGCAGTACTTC
NA,TRBJ1-2,medium-sized,TRBV4-3,CASSQGDRGRDNYGYTF,TGCGCCAGCAGCCAGGGGGATAGGGGAAGGGATAACTATGGCTACACCTTC
TRBD2,TRBJ2-7,NA,TRBV13,CASSPPGSGAYEQYF,TGTGCCAGCAGCCCACCGGGTAGCGGGGCTTACGAGCAGTACTTC
NA,TRBJ2-2,NA,TRBV5-6,CASSPTPGNTGELFF,TGTGCCAGCAGCCCGACCCCTGGAAACACCGGGGAGCTGTTTTTT
NA,TRBJ1-1,NA,TRBV7-9,CASSPGYTEAFF,TGTGCCAGCAGTCCCGGGTACACTGAAGCTTTCTTT
NA,TRBJ2-5,NA,TRBV5-6,CASSFGKVQTQYF,TGTGCCAGCAGCTTTGGAAAGGTGCAGACCCAGTACTTC
NA,TRBJ2-5,NA,TRBV5-5,CASSLVTAARGTQYF,TGTGCCAGCAGCTTGGTGACGGCAGCCCGCGGGACCCAGTACTTC
NA,TRBJ1-3,NA,TRBV7-9,CASSPGLAGNTIYF,TGTGCCAGCAGCCCAGGGTTAGCTGGAAACACCATATATTTT
TRBD1,TRBJ1-1,NA,TRBV6-5,CASTPTYRGPEAFF,TGTGCCAGCACCCCGACCTACAGGGGGCCTGAAGCTTTCTTT
NA,TRBJ2-7,NA,TRBV27,CASTLYSGGIGEQYF,TGTGCCAGCACCCTTTATAGCGGCGGAATCGGCGAGCAGTACTTC
NA,TRBJ2-1,NA,TRBV7-6,CASSLGDGGFNEQFF,TGTGCCAGCAGCTTAGGAGATGGTGGATTCAATGAGCAGTTCTTC
NA,TRBJ2-4,NA,TRBV9,CASSVGTTDHLGNIQYF,TGTGCCAGCAGCGTAGGTACGACCGATCATTTGGGAAACATTCAGTACTTC
TRBD1,TRBJ2-7,NA,TRBV4-1,CASSQAADRRTYEQYF,TGCGCCAGCAGCCAAGCCGCGGACAGGAGGACCTACGAGCAGTACTTC
TRBD1,TRBJ2-2,NA,TRBV7-9,CASSQGGIRGELFF,TGTGCCAGCAGCCAAGGGGGCATACGCGGGGAGCTGTTTTTT
NA,TRBJ1-2,NA,TRBV15,CATSREMDRHYGYTF,TGTGCCACCAGCAGAGAGATGGACAGACACTATGGCTACACCTTC
NA,TRBJ2-1,NA,TRBV5-6,CASSLDNYNEQFF,TGTGCCAGCAGCTTGGACAACTACAATGAGCAGTTCTTC
NA,TRBJ1-5,NA,TRBV11-2,CASSLNTNQPQHF,TGTGCCAGCAGCTTAAACACAAATCAGCCCCAGCATTTT
NA,TRBJ1-1,NA,TRBV5-3,CARSLAGTAEAFF,TGTGCCAGAAGCTTGGCAGGAACCGCGGAAGCTTTCTTT
NA,TRBJ1-6,NA,TRBV27,CASSFWGLTSPLHF,TGTGCCAGCAGTTTCTGGGGGCTGACCTCACCCCTCCACTTT
NA,TRBJ1-2,large,TRBV10-2,CASSDSPVYGYTF,TGCGCCAGCAGTGATTCGCCAGTTTATGGCTACACCTTC
NA,TRBJ2-2,NA,TRBV11-2,CASSLDYATGELFF,TGTGCCAGCAGCTTAGATTATGCCACCGGGGAGCTGTTTTTT
TRBD2,TRBJ2-3,NA,TRBV9,CASSPYSGGSTDTQYF,TGTGCCAGCAGCCCATATTCGGGGGGGAGCACAGATACGCAGTATTTT
TRBD1,TRBJ1-2,NA,TRBV6-5,CASSQPTGVGYTF,TGTGCCAGCAGTCAACCGACAGGGGTCGGCTACACCTTC
NA,TRBJ2-2,NA,TRBV27,CASRLGRGGPNTGELFF,TGTGCCAGCAGGCTCGGACGCGGGGGCCCGAACACCGGGGAGCTGTTTTTT
NA,TRBJ2-7,NA,TRBV18,CASSPTPGSYEQYF,TGTGCCAGCTCACCAACTCCCGGGTCCTACGAGCAGTACTTC
NA,TRBJ2-1,NA,TRBV7-8,CASSLTDSYNEQFF,TGTGCCAGCAGCCTTACTGACAGCTACAATGAGCAGTTCTTC
NA,TRBJ2-2,NA,TRBV7-9,CASSFWLVRDTYYTGELFF,TGTGCCAGCAGCTTCTGGTTGGTTAGGGACACCTACTACACCGGGGAGCTGTTTTTT
NA,TRBJ1-2,few,TRBV22-1,CPGSARTTNYGYTF,TGTCCTGGGAGCGCACGCACGACTAACTATGGCTACACCTTC
NA,TRBJ2-1,NA,TRBV5-4,CASSLGRGGNEQFF,TGTGCCAGCAGCTTGGGTAGGGGCGGCAATGAGCAGTTCTTC
NA,TRBJ2-1,NA,TRBV7-8,CASSLTGPPSYNEQFF,TGTGCCAGCAGCTTAACTGGACCCCCCTCCTACAATGAGCAGTTCTTC
NA,TRBJ1-4,few,TRBV4-3,CASSFGQRNEKLFF,TGCGCCAGCAGCTTCGGCCAGAGGAATGAAAAACTGTTTTTT
NA,TRBJ1-2,few,TRBV7-9,CASSLRGPPYGYTF,TGTGCCAGCAGCTTAAGAGGGCCCCCATATGGCTACACCTTC
NA,TRBJ2-7,NA,TRBV27,CASSPTGDSWKYF,TGTGCCAGCAGCCCAACCGGGGACTCGTGGAAGTACTTC
NA,TRBJ2-3,NA,TRBV5-4,CASSLRYTDTQYF,TGTGCCAGCAGCTTGAGGTACACAGATACGCAGTATTTT
TRBD1,TRBJ2-3,NA,TRBV2,CASSEWGQESTDTQYF,TGTGCCAGCAGTGAATGGGGACAGGAGAGCACAGATACGCAGTATTTT
NA,TRBJ1-2,once,TRBV6-5,CASSYSPGGYTF,TGTGCCAGCAGTTACTCCCCAGGTGGCTACACCTTC
TRBD1,TRBJ1-5,NA,TRBV2,CASRGQDVLDNQPQHF,TGTGCCAGCAGAGGACAGGACGTACTCGACAATCAGCCCCAGCATTTT
NA,TRBJ1-2,NA,TRBV9,CASSSPGGGGHGYTF,TGTGCCAGCAGCTCCCCTGGGGGAGGAGGTCATGGCTACACCTTC
NA,TRBJ1-5,NA,TRBV4-3,CASSQDEYGISNQPQHF,TGCGCCAGCAGCCAAGATGAATACGGGATTAGCAATCAGCCCCAGCATTTT
NA,TRBJ1-1,NA,TRBV6-6,CASSYSMYENTEAFF,TGTGCCAGCAGTTACTCGATGTACGAGAACACTGAAGCTTTCTTT
TRBD1,TRBJ2-1,few,TRBV10-2,CASSENRGIINEQFF,TGCGCCAGCAGTGAAAACAGGGGGATTATCAATGAGCAGTTCTTC
TRBD2,TRBJ2-5,NA,TRBV11-3,CASSPSGGETQYF,TGTGCCAGCAGCCCCTCGGGGGGGGAGACCCAGTACTTC
NA,TRBJ1-4,NA,TRBV9,CASSDESEKLFF,TGTGCCAGCAGCGATGAGAGTGAAAAACTGTTTTTT
NA,TRBJ2-7,NA,TRBV15,CATRSYTDGKPYEQYF,TGTGCCACCCGATCATACACGGACGGGAAGCCCTACGAGCAGTACTTC
NA,TRBJ2-7,NA,TRBV11-2,CASSLGGGGYEQYF,TGTGCCAGCAGCTTAGGAGGGGGGGGCTACGAGCAGTACTTC
NA,TRBJ2-6,NA,TRBV9,CASTITRDSGANVLTF,TGTGCCAGCACCATTACCCGGGACTCTGGGGCCAACGTCCTGACTTTC
TRBD1,TRBJ2-1,NA,TRBV5-8,CASSSRDSLYNEQFF,TGTGCCAGCAGCTCCCGGGACAGCCTGTACAATGAGCAGTTCTTC
TRBD1,TRBJ2-1,NA,TRBV13,CASSYGTGNEQFF,TGTGCCAGCAGCTACGGGACAGGGAATGAGCAGTTCTTC